A selection of T cell receptor beta chains follows, all from one sample in a study of T-cell memory formation after mild COVID-19. TCRdb called the 5' RACE reads again in MiXCR, with one record for every CDR3 protein. The sample lists 450,000 to 650,000 distinct CDR3 sequences; approximately 20% were seen once. The source material was PBMCs or a T cell subset sorted from them (not recorded which). The receptors shown here come from an adult woman who had mild COVID-19 (a few samples of this study predate the infection). Cell type and time point are not known. Both conserved end residues are part of each CDR3. The order of the fields is CDR3 protein, CDR3 DNA, J gene, V gene, clone size, D gene. A D gene is named only where the DNA matches it firmly. A clone size is listed for some rows: how often the clone was seen (once, few, many), or a class if it is expanded.

CSAGGWARNEQFF	TGCAGTGCTGGTGGATGGGCGAGGAATGAGCAGTTCTTC	TRBJ2-1	TRBV20-1	NA	NA
CATMLNGQYGEQFF	TGTGCCACCATGCTAAACGGGCAGTACGGTGAGCAGTTCTTC	TRBJ2-1	TRBV6-5	few	NA
CASSPSGPATQYF	TGTGCCAGCAGCCCATCGGGACCCGCTACGCAGTATTTT	TRBJ2-3	TRBV7-6	few	NA
CASTDPNTGELFF	TGTGCCAGCACAGACCCGAACACCGGGGAGCTGTTTTTT	TRBJ2-2	TRBV6-1	NA	NA
CSARRPLSGTQETQYF	TGCAGTGCTAGAAGACCACTCAGCGGGACGCAAGAGACCCAGTACTTC	TRBJ2-5	TRBV20-1	few	TRBD2
CASEDRNEETQYF	TGTGCCAGCGAGGACAGAAACGAAGAGACCCAGTACTTC	TRBJ2-5	TRBV6-1	few	NA
CASSQGWLAGVPWGEQYF	TGCGCCAGCAGCCAAGGATGGCTAGCGGGAGTTCCCTGGGGCGAGCAGTACTTC	TRBJ2-7	TRBV4-3	NA	TRBD2
CASSLRQSETQYF	TGTGCGAGCAGTTTGCGGCAGTCAGAGACCCAGTACTTC	TRBJ2-5	TRBV12-3/TRBV12-4	NA	NA
CASSQRVDRVDYGYTF	TGTGCCAGCAGCCAACGGGTGGACAGAGTTGACTATGGCTACACCTTC	TRBJ1-2	TRBV7-9	few	NA
CASKRSTLQIAADTQYF	TGCGCCAGCAAACGGTCTACCCTTCAAATCGCTGCCGATACGCAGTATTTT	TRBJ2-3	TRBV5-1	many	NA
CAWRGTSLRDTQYF	TGTGCCTGGAGGGGGACTAGTCTCAGAGATACGCAGTATTTT	TRBJ2-3	TRBV30	once	TRBD2
CASSFSGSADTQYF	TGCGCCAGCAGCTTTTCTGGAAGCGCAGATACGCAGTATTTT	TRBJ2-3	TRBV5-1	NA	NA
CASSFPLHVPNRGTEAFF	TGTGCCAGCAGCTTTCCTCTTCACGTTCCTAATCGTGGCACTGAAGCTTTCTTT	TRBJ1-1	TRBV7-7	many	NA
CASSQDFGQIQETQYF	TGCGCCAGCAGCCAAGATTTTGGACAGATCCAAGAGACCCAGTACTTC	TRBJ2-5	TRBV4-1	few	NA
CASSQDQTRGETQYF	TGTGCCAGCAGCCAAGACCAGACTAGAGGGGAGACCCAGTACTTC	TRBJ2-5	TRBV4-2	NA	NA
CSAKPVRGGLSETQYF	TGCAGTGCCAAACCTGTCCGGGGGGGGCTTTCGGAGACCCAGTACTTC	TRBJ2-5	TRBV20-1	few	TRBD2
CASSGSNNEQFF	TGTGCCTCCTCGGGATCCAACAATGAGCAGTTCTTC	TRBJ2-1	TRBV30	few	NA
CAGSRPEQYF	TGTGCCGGCAGCCGTCCCGAGCAGTACTTC	TRBJ2-7	TRBV19	NA	NA
CASSLGRREHEQFF	TGTGCCAGCAGCTTAGGGAGGAGGGAGCATGAGCAGTTCTTC	TRBJ2-1	TRBV7-9	few	NA
CAWSSRPDYGYTF	TGTGCCTGGAGTTCCAGGCCCGACTATGGCTACACCTTC	TRBJ1-2	TRBV30	NA	NA
CASSSQMGNTIYF	TGTGCCAGCAGCTCCCAGATGGGAAACACCATATATTTT	TRBJ1-3	TRBV7-2	NA	NA
CASSGSGTGGTDTQYF	TGTGCCAGCAGCGGATCCGGGACAGGGGGCACAGATACGCAGTATTTT	TRBJ2-3	TRBV5-8	few	TRBD1